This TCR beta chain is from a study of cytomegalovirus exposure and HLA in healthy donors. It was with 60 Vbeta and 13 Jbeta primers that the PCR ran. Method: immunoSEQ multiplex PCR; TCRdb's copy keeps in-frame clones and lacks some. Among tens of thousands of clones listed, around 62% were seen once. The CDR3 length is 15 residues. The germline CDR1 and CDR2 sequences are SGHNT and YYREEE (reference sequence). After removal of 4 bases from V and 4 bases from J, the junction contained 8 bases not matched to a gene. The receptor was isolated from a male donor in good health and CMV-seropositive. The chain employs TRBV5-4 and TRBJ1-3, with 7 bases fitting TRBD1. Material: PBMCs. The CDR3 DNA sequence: TGTGCCAGCAGCCCGGAAACAGGGGTGGGAAACACCATATATTTT. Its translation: CASSPETGVGNTIYF.